This T cell receptor beta chain is drawn from a study of blood T cells in healthy people across ages (dated by TCRdb to the mid-2010s). The study in broad terms: In model experiments, roughly one uniquely barcoded TCR beta cDNA molecule per two T cells was captured by template switching. To track age-related changes in TCR beta repertoire diversity, the study relied on deep sequencing normalized with unique cDNA molecular identifiers. The donors were divided into four age groups: young (average roughly 17 years), middle-aged (approximately 39), aged (about 62) and long-lived (about 90). Using the same blood draw, the study looked at two additional independent replicas of 1 million unique cDNA reads for two donors, one aged 18 to 30 and the other aged 80 or older. Study-wide findings and limitations: The CMV infection status of donors was not known, potentially confounding age-related changes in expanded clonotypes. Compared with the aged group, the long-lived group had more naive CD4+ T cells, fewer expanded clones and increased TCR diversity, suggesting age selection. There was a strong correlation between observed TCR beta diversity and the percentage of naive T cells measured by flow cytometry. As age increased, observed TCR beta diversity per million T cells dropped in a roughly linear way, and a significant reduction was already evident by age 40. Because profiling used bulk unsorted PBMCs, naive and antigen-experienced compartments could not be compared conclusively. Estimates of total diversity from one million sequenced T cells were regarded as lower bounds and underestimates.

This clonotype was seen only a few times. Its antigen is still unknown. No much larger clone is present one base from it, and per-base qualities are unavailable. The receptor library was made with 5' RACE. Instrument used: Illumina HiSeq 2500. A second PCR of about 7 to 12 cycles was run with a J-beta primer mix and a sample-barcoded 5' primer. A unique molecular identifier was introduced onto each TCR beta cDNA molecule by a template-switch 5' adaptor carrying 12 random nucleotides. At least 2.5 million CDR3-containing paired-end reads were obtained from each sample. First-strand cDNA synthesis was performed from all RNA using the Mint cDNA synthesis kit, with priming by a TRBC-specific oligonucleotide. All cDNA was treated with uracil-DNA glycosylase and then went through a first 18-cycle PCR with the universal primers M1SS and BC2_uni_R. In the paper's pipeline: Each sample was normalized by randomly selecting 1 million high-quality reads, each carrying a distinct molecular identifier. Reads sharing molecular identifiers were discarded rather than binned into consensus sequences. MiTCR, run with a Q25 quality threshold and the strictest error-elimination algorithm, handled CDR3 identification, clonotype clustering and error correction. A nonparametric unseen species model with Euler transformation was used to estimate a lower bound on total TCR beta diversity. TCRdb reanalyzed the raw reads on its own, using fastp at Q25 for trimming and MiXCR for clone calling, and kept in-frame beta chains. A single entry per CDR3 protein holds the most common genes and DNA from its merged rows. Clone size and V and J calls follow TCRdb, not the original study. Here the sample has approximately 780,000 distinct CDR3 sequences; roughly 25% occur a single time. Approximately 2.9% of the sample is in the top ten clones.

Germline trimming: 3 bases from V, 5 bases from J; junction bases outside gene matches: 11. CDR1 and CDR2, per the germline V gene, are SNHLY and FYNNEI. The CDR3 starts with the cysteine, ends with the phenylalanine, and has 16 residues. Only the CDR3 portion is preserved as DNA: 48 bases, with reading frame beginning at the first base. Donors were 35 to 40 systemically healthy Caucasian individuals from Russia aged 6 to 90 years. Approximately 9.3 milliliters of peripheral blood were drawn from each donor into EDTA-treated Vacutainer tubes. Ficoll-Paque density-gradient centrifugation was used to isolate PBMCs, with at least 6 million obtained per sample. Trizol reagent was used to extract total RNA from the PBMCs, yielding at least 6 micrograms per sample. Naive CD45RAhigh/CD27high T cell percentages were measured by flow cytometry on a PBMC aliquot from every donor. The sample also formed part of further work on T cells of mothers and their children. As the second publication notes: Nine systemically healthy Caucasian individuals, comprising three mothers and their six children, were included as donors. cDNA synthesis used all of the extracted RNA, with about 1.5 ug of RNA in each 15 ul reaction. In the second PCR, sample barcodes and 2-4 random nucleotides were introduced via the M1S primer. Each mother yielded over 9 million TCR beta CDR3 reads and each child roughly 3.1 million reads. In both related and unrelated pairs, thymic selection shapes the output of TCR recombination in a similar way, with inherited differences having only a minor effect. Related mother-child pairs always showed normalized repertoire overlap that was slightly higher than in unrelated mother-child pairs, though the difference was never significant. Persistent microchimeric T cell clones were not detected, at a sensitivity of approximately 93 clones per million clonotypes. To look for features that set related mother-child pairs apart from unrelated individuals, the researchers ran deep NGS to compare the TCR beta repertoires of mothers and children. On average, the children were about 12 +/- 4 years old, while the mothers were about 40 +/- 4 years old. After adapter ligation was performed with NEBNext reagents, the libraries were sequenced on an Illumina HiSeq 2000 with 100+100 nt paired-end reads. To avoid cross-contamination, the mother libraries and the child libraries were prepared a month apart and sequenced in separate runs. For each donor, somewhere between about 450,000 and 2,100,000 distinct TCR beta clonotypes were identified. Naive TCR beta clonotypes were estimated from low-frequency clonotypes matched to each donor's FACS-determined naive share, without sorting.

The sequencing input was blood. The chain is encoded by TRBV2 joined to TRBJ2-5; 8 nucleotides in the junction match TRBD1. This receptor was taken from a boy younger than 18 in good health. The nucleotide sequence reads TGTGCCAGCAGTGAGAACCCGACAGGGGCCGGCGAGACCCAGTACTTC. Translation gives CASSENPTGAGETQYF.